This entry is about one T cell receptor (beta chain). This entry comes from a study of glioma-infiltrating T cells after dendritic cell vaccination. Generated by immunoSEQ multiplex PCR, the TCRdb table keeps only in-frame clones and is missing some. Among approximately 50,000 clones listed, about 84% were seen once. The sample's time point: after dendritic cell vaccination, including at tumor progression/relapse. Germline CDR1 and CDR2: SGDLS and YYNGEE. This CDR3 has 16 residues. Trimming shortened V by 0 bases and J by 7 bases, and 17 bases separated the two germline ends. This TCR was recovered from a human donor with glioblastoma. The material was blood, obtained after dendritic cell vaccination. J is TRBJ2-4 and V is TRBV9, with a possible D match to TRBD2 (5 bases). The CDR3 sequence: CASSVGDGSEVNIQYF. The CDR3 nucleotides are TGTGCCAGCAGCGTAGGGGATGGGAGTGAAGTGAACATTCAGTACTTC.